The following is a TCR beta chain sequence with its context. Its antigen is unidentified. The PCR was carried out with 60 Vbeta primers and 13 Jbeta primers. Only in-frame clones appear in the TCRdb table, and some are missing; sequencing was by immunoSEQ multiplex PCR. The table lists approximately 93,000 clones, with roughly 3% in the top ten. This entry comes from a study of cytomegalovirus exposure and HLA in healthy donors. The CDR3 runs 19 residues. V shed 7 bases, J shed 6 bases, and the junction held 17 bases outside the gene matches. CDR1 is LNHDA and CDR2 is SQIVND in the germline V gene (reference sequence). Findings and caveats of the study: Across donors, sequencing depth was assumed by presence/absence analyses to be roughly uniform. Previously analyzed data showed that most TCR beta V segments were productive at a frequency of about 90% or about 30%. Researchers reported in a later analysis that a missense DCLRE1C variant was tied to TCR beta V- and J-gene trimming. Accurate prediction of HLA-A and HLA-B alleles (for most subjects) was reportedly achieved from TCR beta sequences.

Material for sequencing was PBMCs. The chain is built from TRBV19 and TRBJ2-2, with 13 positions matching TRBD2. This receptor was identified in a woman under 40 in good health and CMV-seronegative. CDR3 sequence (DNA): TGTGCCAGTACCACACCGGGACTAGCGGGGCCTTTAGTTCCCGGGGAGCTGTTTTTT. Translating gives CASTTPGLAGPLVPGELFF.